Listed here is a single TCR beta chain. Its target is not known. From germline, CDR1 is LNHDA and CDR2 SQIVND (reference sequence). The V gene lost 0 bases and the J gene lost 8 bases, with 15 bases spanning the gap. This CDR3 has 15 amino acids. Healthy bone marrow donors supplied every sample. This sample is drawn from a study of cytomegalovirus exposure and HLA in healthy donors. General study findings and limits: Later analysis revealed greater clonal expansion in HLA-associated TCR beta chains than in equally common others. The study put around 180 TCR beta chains on its list as cytomegalovirus-associated.

Vbeta (60) and Jbeta (13) primers were used in the PCR. Using immunoSEQ multiplex PCR, the repertoire was profiled, and TCRdb retains in-frame clones only, with some absent. The listing records over 100,000 clones. The source of this sequence is a middle-aged woman in good health and CMV-seropositive. Sequences were obtained from PBMCs. The chain employs TRBV19 and TRBJ2-3; no clear D. The CDR3 is CASSIDLFRAGTQYF. CDR3 DNA sequence: TGTGCCAGTAGTATAGATCTCTTCCGCGCAGGTACGCAGTATTTT.